This T cell receptor (beta chain) was retrieved from a study of T cells after yellow fever vaccination. Study in general: Preparation of the low-cell-number fractions used SMART-Seq v4 Ultra Low Input. Study observations and caveats: The bulk population could contribute abundant contaminating clonotypes to FACS-sorted repertoires. Secondary responses were weaker yet peaked faster, day 5 versus 15.

There are 14 residues in the CDR3. Germline trimming cut 7 bases from V and 0 bases from J; bases unmatched to any gene: 5. Germline V lookup: CDR1 MDHEN, CDR2 SYDVKM. The table lists this clonotype with a few counts. Its antigen is as yet unknown. Making TCR cDNA involved 5'RACE template switching, which added UMIs and a universal primer site. TCRdb passed the 5' RACE reads through MiXCR, listing each CDR3 protein once. The data hold under 600,000 distinct CDR3 sequences, with less than 15% observed a single time. The TCR comes from a man aged 25-45 years who received the YFV17D yellow fever vaccine. The V call is TRBV28, the J call TRBJ2-7, with 8 bases aligning to TRBD1. The specimen was PBMCs, collected on the day of the yellow fever booster vaccination. CDR3 residues: CASTRTGFSYEQYF. The CDR3 DNA follows: TGTGCCAGCACCCGGACAGGGTTCTCCTACGAGCAGTACTTC. Together with reference TRBV28 and TRBJ2-7, the CDR3 gives the full variable domain: DVKVTQSSRYLVKRTGEKVFLECVQDMDHENMFWYRQDPGLGLRLIYFSYDVKMKEKGDIPEGYSVSREKKERFSLILESASTNQTSMYLCASTRTGFSYEQYFGPGTRLTVT.